These T cell receptor beta chains were read from a single sample in a study of T cell responses to AZD1222 COVID-19 vaccine. Some clones are missing from TCRdb's copy, which holds only in-frame ones; the method was immunoSEQ multiplex PCR. The data show 35,000 to 50,000 clones, around 88% seen once. The sequences come from peripheral blood, collected 28 days after the second AZD1222 dose. The origin of the receptors is an adult who received the AZD1222 COVID-19 vaccine. Both conserved end residues are part of each CDR3. Each record gives: D gene, J gene, V gene, clone size, CDR3 DNA, CDR3 protein. D genes are given only for firm matches. Size is stated for part of the rows, as once, few or many counts, or as a class when the clone is expanded.

- TRBJ1-1 TRBV2 once TGTGCCAGCTCTCCCGGGACGCCTTTATTGCCTTTCTTT CASSPGTPLLPFF
- TRBJ2-1 TRBV18 - TGTGCCAGCTCTACCACTGGCGGCCCCGGCAATGAGCAGTTCTTC CASSTTGGPGNEQFF
TRBD2 TRBJ2-7 TRBV10-3 - TGTGCCATCAGTGAGTTGGGACTACCAATCTTC CAISELGLPIF
TRBD1 TRBJ2-7 TRBV27 - TGTGCCAGCAGTTTTCTCCCGACAGGGGCTGGGTACGAGGAGCAGTACTTC CASSFLPTGAGYEEQYF
- TRBJ1-1 TRBV7-6 - TGTGCCAGCAGCTTACAACAGTCAAACACTGAAGCTTTCTTT CASSLQQSNTEAFF
- TRBJ2-7 TRBV7-9 - TGTGCCAGCAGCTTAGTGGGGTACGAGCAGTACTTC CASSLVGYEQYF
TRBD1 TRBJ2-7 TRBV5-6 - TGTGCCAGCAGCTTGGTAGACAGGGCCCGACACGAGCAGTACTTC CASSLVDRARHEQYF
- TRBJ2-2 TRBV2 - TGTGCCAGCAGTGAGTTTCTCCCCACCGGGGAGCTGTTTTTT CASSEFLPTGELFF
- TRBJ1-4 TRBV25-1 - TGTGCCAGCAGTGATCCCGTGAAGGTTGGGAACGAAAAACTGTTTTTT CASSDPVKVGNEKLFF
- TRBJ2-2 TRBV7-3 - TGTGCCAGCAGCCCAGACCCGGAGGGGACCGGGGAGCTGTTTTTT CASSPDPEGTGELFF
- TRBJ1-1 TRBV9 - TGTGCCAGCAGCCCAACAGGGAGACACACTGAAGCTTTCTTT CASSPTGRHTEAFF
TRBD2 TRBJ2-7 TRBV7-3 - TGTGCCAGCAGCTCCTCGGCTAGCGGGAGCGAGCAGTACTTC CASSSSASGSEQYF
- TRBJ1-1 TRBV29-1 medium-sized TGCAGCGTTGAGGTGGGGAACACTGAAGCTTTCTTT CSVEVGNTEAFF
- TRBJ2-3 TRBV4-3 - TGCGCCAGCAGCCAAGACAACCGACCCACAGATACGCAGTATTTT CASSQDNRPTDTQYF
TRBD2 TRBJ2-7 TRBV19 - TGTGCCAGTAGCAATAGCGGGGCCGGAGATTACGAGCAGTACTTC CASSNSGAGDYEQYF
- TRBJ2-5 TRBV21-1 - TGTGCCAGCAGCAAAGCTTCGTCAGAAGAGACCCAGTACTTC CASSKASSEETQYF
- TRBJ1-1 TRBV27 - TGTGCCAGCAGTTTAGGGCCTAACACTGAAGCTTTCTTT CASSLGPNTEAFF
TRBD1 TRBJ1-3 TRBV9 - TGTGCCAGCAGCGCCCAAACAGGGGTAGGAAACACCATATATTTT CASSAQTGVGNTIYF
- TRBJ1-1 TRBV7-3 - TGTGCCAGCAGATCGGACGGGAACACTGAAGCTTTCTTT CASRSDGNTEAFF
- TRBJ2-7 TRBV2 - TGTGCCAGCAGGGAAACCCAGACAGGAAGGAACAACGAGCAGTACTTC CASRETQTGRNNEQYF
TRBD2 TRBJ2-7 TRBV6-5 - TGTGCCAGCACCGGGATAGCGGGAGGGTACGAGCAGTACTTC CASTGIAGGYEQYF
- TRBJ1-1 TRBV7-2 - TGTGCCAGCAGCTTCATGACGGAGAACACTGAAGCTTTCTTT CASSFMTENTEAFF
TRBD1 TRBJ2-1 TRBV27 - TGTGCCAGCACAAGGGGGACAGGGATCGACAATGAGCAGTTCTTC CASTRGTGIDNEQFF
TRBD1 TRBJ2-3 TRBV30 - TGTGCCTGGAGCGTCAGGGGGCCCAGTGCGGATACGCAGTATTTT CAWSVRGPSADTQYF
- TRBJ2-7 TRBV18 - TGTGCCAGCTCACCAGGAGGGAACGAGCAGTACTTC CASSPGGNEQYF
- TRBJ2-5 TRBV9 - TGTGCCAGCAGCCCACACCCCGGGGGACGTGAGACCCAGTACTTC CASSPHPGGRETQYF
- TRBJ1-6 TRBV7-2 - TGTGCCAGCAGCTTCTTCCCGAAGCATTCACCCCTCCACTTT CASSFFPKHSPLHF
TRBD1 TRBJ2-3 TRBV28 - TGTGCCAGTCTTCCGGGACAGCCCACAGATACGCAGTATTTT CASLPGQPTDTQYF
- TRBJ2-7 TRBV6-6 - TGTGCCAGCAGTTACTCCCTAGCGGAGGGGGCCTACGAGCAGTACTTC CASSYSLAEGAYEQYF
TRBD1 TRBJ1-5 TRBV5-8 - TGTGCCAGCGGACGTAGGGCGGGACAGGGAAAAGGGCAGCCCCAGCATTTT CASGRRAGQGKGQPQHF
TRBD1 TRBJ1-4 TRBV7-6 - TGTGCCAGCAGCCCCGGGACAGGGGGCGAAAAACTGTTTTTT CASSPGTGGEKLFF
- TRBJ1-4 TRBV6-5 - TGTGCCAGCAGTCTCCGCTATAATGAAAAACTGTTTTTT CASSLRYNEKLFF
TRBD2 TRBJ2-1 TRBV7-9 - TGTGCCAGCAGCTACACCGGGACTAGCGGGAGGGAGGGCAATGAGCAGTTCTTC CASSYTGTSGREGNEQFF
- TRBJ1-5 TRBV2 - TGTGCCAGCAGTGAAGGCGCCAGGAGAAGTGGTCAGCCCCAGCATTTT CASSEGARRSGQPQHF
- TRBJ2-2 TRBV6-5 - TGTGCCAGTACGGGCAGGGGAAACACCGGGGAGCTGTTTTTT CASTGRGNTGELFF
- TRBJ1-6 TRBV11-2 - TGTGCCAGCAGCTTAATGGGGTCACCCCTCCACTTT CASSLMGSPLHF
- TRBJ1-1 TRBV7-2 - TGTGCCAGCAGCTGGCGGGGGGGCGACACTGAAGCTTTCTTT CASSWRGGDTEAFF
- TRBJ1-1 TRBV30 few TGTGCCTGGGGCAGGGGGAACACTGAAGCTTTCTTT CAWGRGNTEAFF
- TRBJ2-5 TRBV10-3 - TGTGCCATCAGCCAACTTCTCCAAGAGACCCAGTACTTC CAISQLLQETQYF
- TRBJ1-5 TRBV6-5 few TGTGCCAGCGGGCGCAATCAGCCCCAGCATTTT CASGRNQPQHF
- TRBJ1-6 TRBV5-1 - TGCGCCAGCAGCCTTCCCCTAGGAGGGGGTGATTCACCCCTCCACTTT CASSLPLGGGDSPLHF
- TRBJ1-4 TRBV7-9 - TGTGCCAGCAGCCCCCAAGGGGAACTACTGTTTTTT CASSPQGELLFF
- TRBJ2-7 TRBV6-1 - TGTGCCAGCAGTGAAGTAAACGGGGGCGCTTCCTACGAGCAGTACTTC CASSEVNGGASYEQYF
- TRBJ1-4 TRBV5-1 - TGCGCCAGCAGCACGGGGGAAAAACTGTTTTTT CASSTGEKLFF
- TRBJ1-5 TRBV2 - TGTGCCAGCAGGATGGACTATAGCAATCAGCCCCAGCATTTT CASRMDYSNQPQHF
TRBD1 TRBJ1-3 TRBV11-2 - TGTGCCAGCAGTCCCGACAGGGCTGGAAACACCATATATTTT CASSPDRAGNTIYF
TRBD2 TRBJ2-7 TRBV13 - TGTGCCAGCAGCCCCCAAGCGGGGAGCTCCTACGAGCAGTACTTC CASSPQAGSSYEQYF
- TRBJ1-6 TRBV7-3 - TGTGCCAGTGATAGGAGACTTTTACTCAGCTCCTATAATTCACCCCTCCACTTT CASDRRLLLSSYNSPLHF
- TRBJ2-2 TRBV18 - TGTGCCAGCTCACCACCCGGCGACAGGACGAACACCGGGGAGCTGTTTTTT CASSPPGDRTNTGELFF
- TRBJ1-5 TRBV6-6 once TGTGCCAGCAGACCCGGTGGAAGCAATCAGCCCCAGCATTTT CASRPGGSNQPQHF
TRBD1 TRBJ1-2 TRBV5-1 - TGCGCCAGCAGCTTACAGGGGAATCCTAACTATGGCTACACCTTC CASSLQGNPNYGYTF
TRBD2 TRBJ2-3 TRBV2 - TGTGCCAGCGCCGCTCTAGCGGGGGTTCGCACAGATACGCAGTATTTT CASAALAGVRTDTQYF
TRBD1 TRBJ2-7 TRBV10-3 - TGTGCCATCAGCGGGGACAGGGGGAGGGAGCAGTACTTC CAISGDRGREQYF